This T cell receptor (beta chain) is drawn from a study of regulatory T cells in long-lasting Graves disease. General study findings and limits: Persistent Graves' disease cases displayed lower TCR diversity than newly diagnosed ones.

CDR3 size: 15 residues. Looked up from germline, CDR1 is LGHDT and CDR2 is YNNKEL (reference sequence). With iRepertoire HTBI primers and Arm-PCR of CDR3 regions, TCR beta libraries were built. TCRdb passed the multiplex PCR reads through MiXCR, listing each CDR3 protein once. The sample carries more than 400,000 distinct CDR3 sequences, roughly 15% recorded once. Time point indicated: newly diagnosed GD, antithyroid drugs for less than 3 months. The TCR library was made from RNA that had been extracted from PBMCs in TRIzol. Regarding this clonotype: Its antigen is not known. Possible read error: a much larger clone is one base away.

This same sample was also part of a study on T cells in Graves' hyperthyroidism and ophthalmopathy. That paper states: Graves' hyperthyroidism is called stable when ophthalmopathy does not progress within 18 months.

This clonotype was sampled from a woman aged 25-40 years with Graves disease. The chain carries TRBV3-1 and TRBJ1-1; a possible D gene is TRBD1 (6 bases). The source was peripheral blood mononuclear cells (PBMCs), collected at new diagnosis, from a patient treated with antithyroid drugs. CDR3 residues: CASKPGTPFDTEGFF. The CDR3 DNA reads TGTGCCAGCAAACCCGGGACACCTTTTGACACTGAAGGTTTCTTT.